The 9 T cell receptor beta chains reported below all come from one sample, sequenced in a study of blood T cell repertoires in COVID-19. The repertoire was sequenced with immunoSEQ multiplex PCR; TCRdb's copy has only in-frame clones and lacks some. Among fewer than 90,000 clones listed, about 88% were seen once. Sequenced input: peripheral blood. The receptors here all came from a man aged 70 or older with active COVID-19.

The rearrangement joins TRBV2 to TRBJ2-7, with 7 bases that match TRBD1. V shed 6 bases and J 0 bases; nucleotides not matched to a gene: 8. The CDR3 is 15 residues long. CDR1 and CDR2 from the germline V gene are SNHLY and FYNNEI. The CDR3 here is CASSRDRDGSYEQYF. CDR3 nucleotide sequence: TGTGCCAGCAGCCGAGACAGGGACGGCTCCTACGAGCAGTACTTC. The full variable domain, with the rest looked up from reference TRBV2 and TRBJ2-7, is EPEVTQTPSHQVTQMGQEVILRCVPISNHLYFYWYRQILGQKVEFLVSFYNNEISEKSEIFDDQFSVERPDGSNFTLKIRSTKLEDSAMYFCASSRDRDGSYEQYFGPGTRLTVT.

The J gene is TRBJ2-5, the V gene TRBV6-5, with 7 bases identical to TRBD2. The germline V gene has CDR1 MNHEY and CDR2 SVGAGI. The CDR3 has 11 residues. With 8 bases clipped from V and 7 bases from J, the junction kept 4 bases outside the gene matches. CDR3 DNA sequence: TGTGCCAGCCGGACTAGTGGGACCCAGTACTTC. It codes for CASRTSGTQYF.

The V gene is TRBV11-3, the J gene TRBJ2-1; 8 bases match TRBD2. J gave up 4 bases and V 1 base, and 3 bases lay outside the gene matches. Germline V gene data show CDR1 as SGHNT and CDR2 as YENEEA. The length of the CDR3 is 15 residues. The CDR3 loop is CASSLGRGVYNEQFF. CDR3 sequence (DNA): TGTGCCAGCAGCTTAGGGCGGGGGGTGTACAATGAGCAGTTCTTC. The full variable domain, in which reference TRBV11-3 and TRBJ2-1 provide the parts outside the CDR3, is EAGVVQSPRYKIIEKKQPVAFWCNPISGHNTLYWYLQNLGQGPELLIRYENEEAVDDSQLPKDRFSAERLKGVDSTLKIQPAELGDSAVYLCASSLGRGVYNEQFFGPGTRLTVL.

The chain links TRBV24-1 to TRBJ2-1; TRBD1 agrees at 8 bases. V shed 5 bases and J 2 bases; nucleotides not matched to a gene: 4. CDR1 is KGHDR and CDR2 is SFDVKD in the germline V gene. The CDR3 spans 15 residues. CDR3 loop: CATSAQQGAYNEQFF. The CDR3 DNA follows: TGTGCCACCAGTGCCCAACAGGGGGCCTACAATGAGCAGTTCTTC.

The chain uses TRBV19 and TRBJ1-5; tentative D call: TRBD1 (6 bases). V was cut by 2 bases and J by 5 bases, with 13 bases left in between. Germline lookup yields CDR1 LNHDA and CDR2 SQIVND (reference sequence). This CDR3 spans 15 amino acids. The CDR3 region has the DNA TGTGCCAGTAGTATACGGGGGGGCTCCGATCAGCCCCAGCATTTT. This codes for CASSIRGGSDQPQHF.

The chain recombines TRBV9 with TRBJ1-2, with 10 bases aligning to TRBD1. V was pared by 0 bases and J by 3 bases, with 2 bases of the junction left unmatched. CDR1 is SGDLS and CDR2 is YYNGEE in the germline V gene. The CDR3 is made up of 15 amino acids. The CDR3 loop reads CASSVGTGGDYGYTF. The CDR3 region has the DNA TGTGCCAGCAGCGTAGGGACAGGGGGGGACTATGGCTACACCTTC.

The V and J genes are TRBV7-9 and TRBJ2-5; 7 nucleotides match TRBD2. CDR3 length equals 14 residues. Germline V gene data show CDR1 as SEHNR and CDR2 as FQNEAQ (reference sequence). With 11 bases clipped from V and 5 bases from J, the junction kept 14 bases outside the gene matches. The CDR3 loop reads CAGGYPGGGETQYF. CDR3 sequence (DNA): TGTGCCGGAGGGTATCCAGGCGGGGGTGAGACCCAGTACTTC.

The J gene is TRBJ2-1, the V gene TRBV4-3, with 11 nucleotides matching TRBD2. J was trimmed by 6 bases and V by 3 bases; bases with no gene match: 10. Germline loops: CDR1 LGHNA, CDR2 YSLEER. The CDR3 totals 17 residues. The CDR3 sequence: CASSQERTGLAGNEQFF. DNA of the CDR3: TGCGCCAGCAGCCAGGAGCGCACCGGACTAGCGGGCAATGAGCAGTTCTTC.

The chain combines TRBV15 with TRBJ2-1; 16 positions match TRBD2. V lost 5 bases to trimming and J lost 3 bases; unmatched junction nucleotides: 13. The CDR3 runs to 20 residues. The germline CDR1 and CDR2 sequences are LNHNV and YYDKDF (reference sequence). Written as DNA, the CDR3 is TGTGCCACCAGCCCCCGGACCGGGACTAGCGGGAGGGTCGGCTACAATGAGCAGTTCTTC. Its protein product is CATSPRTGTSGRVGYNEQFF.